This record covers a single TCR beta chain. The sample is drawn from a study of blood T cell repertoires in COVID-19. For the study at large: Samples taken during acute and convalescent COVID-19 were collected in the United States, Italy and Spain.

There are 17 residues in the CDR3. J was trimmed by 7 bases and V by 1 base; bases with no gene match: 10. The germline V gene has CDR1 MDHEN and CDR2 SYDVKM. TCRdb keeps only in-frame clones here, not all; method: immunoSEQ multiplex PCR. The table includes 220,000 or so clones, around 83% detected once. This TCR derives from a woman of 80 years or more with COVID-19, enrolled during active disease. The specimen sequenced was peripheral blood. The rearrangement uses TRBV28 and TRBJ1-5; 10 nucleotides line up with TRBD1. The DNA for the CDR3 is TGTGCCAGCAGTTTATCGGGACAGGGGAGGAGTCGGCAGCCCCAGCATTTT. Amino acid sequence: CASSLSGQGRSRQPQHF. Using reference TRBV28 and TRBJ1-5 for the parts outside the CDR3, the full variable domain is DVKVTQSSRYLVKRTGEKVFLECVQDMDHENMFWYRQDPGLGLRLIYFSYDVKMKEKGDIPEGYSVSREKKERFSLILESASTNQTSMYLCASSLSGQGRSRQPQHFGDGTRLSIL.